This T cell receptor (beta chain) is from a study of PD-L1 blockade in urothelial cancer. Whole-study context: At some point between 2013 and 2014, patients got going on atezolizumab, taking 1,200 mg intravenously every 3 weeks. Blood samples contained a median about 150,000 T cells. Each patient had 0 to 3 earlier chemotherapy regimens. Samples came from 3 weeks, at the second dose, and 6 weeks into treatment.

The CDR3 has 16 amino acids. Germline V gene sequence: CDR1 LNHDA, CDR2 SQIVND (reference sequence). The V end was cut by 0 bases, the J end by 8 bases, with 16 bases between. Only in-frame clones appear in the TCRdb table, and some are missing; sequencing was by immunoSEQ multiplex PCR. The repertoire consists of 25,000 to 35,000 clones, with around 86% occurring once and the leading ten covering more than 3%. This rearrangement joins TRBV19 to TRBJ1-4; D call uncertain. The sequencing used PBMCs, collected around atezolizumab (anti-PD-L1) treatment. This TCR derives from a man aged 45-65 years with urothelial cancer. The CDR3 nucleotides read TGTGCCAGTAGTATAGATTTAGGAGGACGAGGGGAAAAACTGTTTTTT. As protein: CASSIDLGGRGEKLFF.